This TCR beta chain was captured in a study of identical twins. Study-level points and caveats: Monozygotic twin pairs showed more out-of-frame TCR alpha sharing than models estimated. Compared with unrelated sharing, twin-shared out-of-frame alpha sequences had more low-probability sequences. Insertions ran lower in abundant cord blood beta clonotypes, though not in memory repertoires.

Worth noting for this clonotype: No antigen is known for it.

Using its own MiXCR run on the 5' RACE reads, TCRdb lists one record per CDR3 protein. The table records some 210,000 distinct CDR3 sequences, less than 20% of them present only once. Germline CDR1 and CDR2: SNHLY and FYNNEI. Germline trimming cut 8 bases from V and 7 bases from J; bases unmatched to any gene: 18. The CDR3 loop spans 18 amino acids. This sample was also put to use in a study of T cells expressing NK-cell markers.

The TCR was taken from a woman between 18 and 29 years old in good health. The chain uses TRBV2 and TRBJ2-1; 12 nucleotides align to TRBD2. The sample comprised CD8+ T cells sorted from blood. In nucleotides, the CDR3 is TGTGCCAGCGGAGGACTAGCGGGAAGGATAGGTACAACGAATGAGCAGTTCTTC. Its protein is CASGGLAGRIGTTNEQFF.